This T cell receptor beta chain was sequenced for a study of CD8 T cells in Susac syndrome. Random hexamers were used to reverse transcribe an amount of about 0.45 to 1 ug RNA. Across 54 Vbeta and 13 Jbeta, TCR beta CDR3 was amplified with immunoSEQ multiplex PCR. Each CDR3 protein gets one entry after TCRdb re-called the immunoSEQ multiplex PCR reads with MiXCR. This sample yields some 190,000 distinct CDR3 sequences, of which roughly 96% are seen a single time; about 0.095% belongs to the top ten. V lost 0 bases to trimming and J lost 5 bases, with 10 bases between them. The CDR3 length is 14 residues. Germline V CDR1 and CDR2: LGHDT, YNNKEL (reference sequence).

This sequence originates from a human donor in good health. Sequenced: CD4+ T cells from PBMCs. The chain uses TRBV3-1 and TRBJ1-1; D not certain. CDR3 in amino acids: CASSQDGTETEAFF. The CDR3 coding sequence is TGTGCCAGCAGCCAAGACGGAACTGAGACTGAAGCTTTCTTT. The variable domain in full, with the rest retrieved from reference TRBV3-1 and TRBJ1-1, is DTAVSQTPKYLVTQMGNDKSIKCEQNLGHDTMYWYKQDSKKFLKIMFSYNNKELIINETVPNRFSPKSPDKAHLNLHINSLELGDSAVYFCASSQDGTETEAFFGQGTRLTVV.